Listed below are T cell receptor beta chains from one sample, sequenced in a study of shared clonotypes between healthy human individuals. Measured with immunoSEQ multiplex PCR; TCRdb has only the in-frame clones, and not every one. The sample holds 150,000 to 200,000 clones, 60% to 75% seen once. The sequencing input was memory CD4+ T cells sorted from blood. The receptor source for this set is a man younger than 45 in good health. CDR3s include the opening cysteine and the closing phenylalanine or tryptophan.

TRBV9,CASSVGGTGGNEQFF
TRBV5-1,CASSLETSGARSSYEQYF
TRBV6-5,CASSGAGGGRAAQYF
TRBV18,CASSPPVSGVAPDTQYF
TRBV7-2,CASSLGSGAYYGYTF
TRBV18,CASSPPGGEETQYF
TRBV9,CASSVGMGRGEETQYF
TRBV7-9,CASSLGLAGGYNEQFF
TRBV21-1,CASSKMFQGGYTF
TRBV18,CASSPPDGTRSTDTQYF
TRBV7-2,CASSLGLREGLYEQYF
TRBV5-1,CASSLSSGTNYGYTF
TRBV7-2,CASSLPHEQYF
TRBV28,CASSLGSGLSGYTF
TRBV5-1,CASSLAPGQAAPGYTF
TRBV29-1,CSVEGTANEPQHF
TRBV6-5,CASSYLQGQGGYTF
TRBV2,CASSIAGGYTF
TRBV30,CAASGTGRETQYF
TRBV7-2,CASSRTADGTNYGYTF
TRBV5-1,CASSPSGLAGAQNIQYF
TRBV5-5,CATRTSGSNEQYF
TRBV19,CASRLAGGGEQYF
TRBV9,CASSVTGLAGVRNEQFF
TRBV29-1,CSVERGRGSTSTDTQYF
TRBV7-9,CASSLSARGRRNTEAFF
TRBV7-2,CASSLNGATDTQYF
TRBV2,CASSEQGFPTDTQYF
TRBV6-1,CASSDRGNQPQHF
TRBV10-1,CASSEYGRSAYNEQFF
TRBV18,CASSPPGQGGKNTEAFF
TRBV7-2,CASSFGNQETQYF
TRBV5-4,CASSILVYPYEQYF
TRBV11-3,CASRNGRAGVNNYGYTF
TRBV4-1,CASSQEYEQFF
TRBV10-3,CAISENLAPKPNGELFF
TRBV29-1,CSVDRGHEQYF
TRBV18,CASSREQRSSYNEQFF